Each of the 12 T cell receptor beta chains below was sequenced from the same sample in a study of OX40 agonist ivuxolimab in advanced cancers. The table came from immunoSEQ multiplex PCR; TCRdb's copy has only in-frame clones and leaves some out. The sample includes under 95,000 clones, approximately 88% of them seen just once. Here the sequenced sample was CD4+ or CD8+ T cells sorted from blood, taken in a trial of the OX40 agonist ivuxolimab. These receptors were obtained from an adult with an advanced solid tumor such as melanoma, head and neck, liver or kidney cancer.

V is TRBV6-6 and J is TRBJ1-2; D gene unclear. The V gene's germline CDR1 is MNHNY and CDR2 SVGAGI (reference sequence). The CDR3 totals 13 residues. Deletions cut 5 bases from V and 2 bases from J, with 9 bases between. The CDR3 nucleotides are TGTGCCAGCAGTCCTGAACAAAACTATGGCTACACCTTC. Translating it yields CASSPEQNYGYTF.

This clone was seen a single time. This sequence joins TRBV6-6 and TRBJ1-5, with D tentatively TRBD1 (5 bases). CDR1 is MNHNY, CDR2 SVGAGI, per germline (reference sequence). Trimming took 6 bases from V and 1 from J, leaving 13 bases between them. The CDR3 consists of 15 residues. The CDR3 sequence: CASRLDRLSNQPQHF. The CDR3 DNA follows: TGTGCCAGCAGATTAGACAGACTCAGCAATCAGCCCCAGCATTTT.

This chain uses TRBV7-8 with TRBJ1-2; TRBD1 aligns across 9 bases. The germline gives CDR1 SGHVS, CDR2 FQNEAQ. Germline trimming cut 1 base from V and 7 bases from J; bases unmatched to any gene: 10. The CDR3 runs to 16 residues. In nucleotides, the CDR3 is TGTGCCAGCAGCTTAGGGGGACAGGGCCAAGGGGGTGGCTACACCTTC. Its translation: CASSLGGQGQGGGYTF.

This chain joins TRBV6-1 and TRBJ1-1, with a weak D call TRBD1 (6 bases). V was shortened by 7 bases and J by 3 bases, with 9 bases between the two germline ends. This CDR3 is 12 amino acids long. CDR1 and CDR2 (germline): MNHNS, SASEGT. Here the CDR3 reads CASTGQYTEAFF. The DNA for the CDR3 is TGTGCCAGCACTGGACAGTACACTGAAGCTTTCTTT.

This chain connects TRBV7-2 to TRBJ1-2; 11 bases are shared with TRBD1. The CDR3 contains 14 residues. Germline trimming cut 4 bases from V and 6 bases from J; bases unmatched to any gene: 4. CDR1 and CDR2 from the germline V gene are SGHTA and FQGNSA. CDR3 coding DNA: TGTGCCAGCAGCTACAGGGACAGGGGGAATGGCTACACCTTC. It codes for CASSYRDRGNGYTF.

Note on this clone: The germline gene is not matched at one end of the junction; a read error may be the cause. The chain links TRBV20-1 to TRBJ2-1; TRBD2 is a possible D gene (6 bases). The CDR3 contains 11 residues. CDR1 is DFQATT, CDR2 SNEGSKA, per germline (reference sequence). CDR3 in amino acids: CSSRRALEQFF. For the CDR3, the DNA is TGCAGTTCTAGGAGGGCACTTGAGCAGTTCTTC.

The chain uses TRBV19 and TRBJ1-2, with D maybe TRBD1 (6 bases). V was pared by 5 bases and J by 2 bases, with 9 bases between. The CDR3 consists of 13 residues. Germline-derived CDR1 and CDR2 are LNHDA and SQIVND (reference sequence). Here the CDR3 reads CASSSGGNYGYTF. Here the CDR3 DNA reads TGTGCCAGTAGTTCGGGGGGCAACTATGGCTACACCTTC. Variable domain in full (rest from reference TRBV19 and TRBJ1-2): DGGITQSPKYLFRKEGQNVTLSCEQNLNHDAMYWYRQDPGQGLRLIYYSQIVNDFQKGDIAEGYSVSREKKESFPLTVTSAQKNPTAFYLCASSSGGNYGYTFGSGTRLTVV.

This clone appeared a few times. This chain connects TRBV7-9 to TRBJ2-7, with D unresolved. V was trimmed by 5 bases and J by 3 bases, leaving 8 bases between them. Germline-derived CDR1 and CDR2 are SEHNR and FQNEAQ (reference sequence). The CDR3 has 12 residues. The CDR3 loop reads CASSRLLYEQYF. The CDR3 DNA reads TGTGCCAGCAGCCGCCTCCTCTACGAGCAGTACTTC.

The chain is built from TRBV5-4 and TRBJ1-2; TRBD1 matches at 8 bases. The CDR3 runs to 12 residues. Trimming at V came to 4 bases and at J to 7 bases, leaving 3 bases not matched to a gene. Germline loops: CDR1 SGHNT, CDR2 YYREEE (reference sequence). CDR3 coding DNA: TGTGCCAGCAGCCTCGACAGGGGTGGCTACACCTTC. It codes for CASSLDRGGYTF.

A few counts support this clone. The CDR3 here is CASSLYGDTGELFF. CDR3 coding DNA: TGTGCCAGCAGCCTATATGGTGACACCGGGGAGCTGTTTTTT. The J gene is TRBJ2-2, the V gene TRBV11-3; D unclear. Germline values: CDR1 SGHNT, CDR2 YENEEA. The CDR3 is 14 residues long. Trimming cost V 5 bases and J 3 bases, with 10 bases left between them. Full variable domain (outside the CDR3, taken from reference TRBV11-3 and TRBJ2-2): EAGVVQSPRYKIIEKKQPVAFWCNPISGHNTLYWYLQNLGQGPELLIRYENEEAVDDSQLPKDRFSAERLKGVDSTLKIQPAELGDSAVYLCASSLYGDTGELFFGEGSRLTVL.

The genes are TRBV19 and TRBJ1-2, with 11 bases fitting TRBD1. V lost 5 bases and J lost 6; bases outside the gene matches: 11. Germline CDR1 is LNHDA and CDR2 is SQIVND (reference sequence). The CDR3 runs to 16 residues. CDR3 DNA: TGTGCCAGTAGTTCAAGGACAGGGGGCGCGTTGAATGGCTACACCTTC. It translates to CASSSRTGGALNGYTF.

This chain links TRBV6-1 with TRBJ1-5; perhaps TRBD1 as D (5 bases). V lost 1 base and J lost 3, with 10 bases in between. The germline V gene encodes CDR1 MNHNS and CDR2 SASEGT. CDR3 length: 15 residues. CDR3 DNA sequence: TGTGCCAGCAGTGAAGGCCGGGGCCCCAATCAGCCCCAGCATTTT. Protein: CASSEGRGPNQPQHF.